The next 22 T cell receptor beta chains were all read from a single sample in a study of Ad26.COV2.S vaccination and SARS-CoV-2 variants. Treatment: some 20 received Ad26.COV2.S at low or high dose, single or two shots; a few received placebo; per-sample allocation not given. All samples were drawn on day 63, counting from the first vaccine or placebo injection. Data came from immunoSEQ multiplex PCR; TCRdb stores just in-frame clones and leaves some out. The table shows 350,000 to 500,000 clones, with 70% to 90% occurring only once. The sequences come from peripheral blood, collected in a trial of Ad26.COV2.S vaccine versus placebo. These receptors originate from a person between 18 and 60 years old who received the Ad26.COV2.S COVID-19 vaccine or a placebo.

The rearrangement uses TRBV28 and TRBJ2-7; the D gene is possibly TRBD2 (5 bases). CDR1 is MDHEN, CDR2 SYDVKM, per germline. This CDR3 has 16 residues. V was clipped by 3 bases and J by 0 bases, with 15 bases between them. In DNA, the CDR3 is TGTGCCAGCAGTTTTGGTCGGGGAACTATCTCCTACGAGCAGTACTTC. Translation gives CASSFGRGTISYEQYF.

This chain joins TRBV9 and TRBJ2-2; D unclear. The germline V and J ends were trimmed by 0 bases and 4 bases, with 13 bases remaining between them. CDR1 SGDLS and CDR2 YYNGEE come from the germline V gene. CDR3 length: 16 amino acids. CDR3 region: CASSVGTGSGTGELFF. The CDR3 DNA sequence: TGTGCCAGCAGCGTAGGAACGGGTTCGGGCACCGGGGAGCTGTTTTTT.

The rearrangement joins TRBV6-2 or TRBV6-3 to TRBJ2-7, with TRBD1 matching over 8 bases. In germline, CDR1 is MNHEY, CDR2 SVGEGT. The CDR3 contains 12 residues. V lost 2 bases, J lost 11 bases, and 5 bases stayed unmatched. CDR3 sequence reads: CASSYDRQGKYF. The CDR3 region has the DNA TGTGCCAGCAGTTACGATAGACAGGGGAAGTACTTC.

In its sample, this clone was seen once. The chain links TRBV4-1 to TRBJ2-3; TRBD2 agrees at 10 bases. Germline assignment: CDR1 MGHRA and CDR2 YSYEKL. Trimming at V came to 1 base and at J to 2 bases, leaving 9 bases not matched to a gene. The CDR3 sequence is 18 residues long. CDR3 nucleotide sequence: TGCGCCAGCAGCCAAGTTGCCCTACTAGCGGGGAACACAGATACGCAGTATTTT. Translating gives CASSQVALLAGNTDTQYF.

This chain links TRBV12-3 or TRBV12-4 with TRBJ1-1; 7 bases match TRBD1. The V gene end was trimmed by 6 bases and the J gene end by 7 bases; junction bases not matched to a gene: 8. The CDR3 has 13 amino acids. The CDR3 DNA reads as TGTGCCAGCAGCAAAGGGACAGACTATGAAGCTTTCTTT. This gives the protein CASSKGTDYEAFF.

The chain employs TRBV3-1 (or the pseudogene TRBV3-2) and TRBJ1-5; a weak D match, TRBD1 (6 bases). Trimming left V 0 bases short and J 7 bases short, with 13 bases between. The CDR3 covers 15 residues. The V gene's germline CDR1 is LGHDT and CDR2 YNNKEL (reference sequence). The CDR3 nucleotides are TGTGCCAGCAGCCAAGAAGGGGGAGGTGACCAGCCCCAGCATTTT. It translates to CASSQEGGGDQPQHF.

The V and J genes are TRBV30 and TRBJ1-2; TRBD1 might be the D (6 bases). Germline loops: CDR1 GTSNPN, CDR2 SVGIG (reference sequence). With 2 bases removed from V and 8 bases from J, the gap between germline ends came to 12 bases. The CDR3 length is 12 residues. CDR3 in amino acids: CAWSSGGRGYTF. The CDR3 DNA sequence: TGTGCCTGGAGTTCCGGGGGGCGAGGCTACACCTTC.

The chain carries TRBV29-1 and TRBJ2-3; 10 nucleotides match TRBD2. This CDR3 region has 15 residues. Germline V gene lookup returns CDR1 SQVTM and CDR2 ANQGSEA. J gave up 9 bases and V 4 bases, and 13 bases lay outside the gene matches. The CDR3 is CSVVLAGRAFRTQYF. The CDR3 nucleotides are TGCAGCGTTGTACTAGCGGGGCGGGCCTTTCGGACGCAGTATTTT.

This clone has a handful of counts. The V gene is TRBV2, the J gene TRBJ1-6, with D possibly TRBD1 on 6 matching bases. CDR3 length equals 15 residues. Trimming stripped 0 bases from V and 9 bases from J, with 12 bases between. From germline, CDR1 is SNHLY and CDR2 FYNNEI. Written as DNA, the CDR3 is TGTGCCAGCAGTGAAGCGCTTCCAGGGGTTTCACCCCTCCACTTT. Protein sequence: CASSEALPGVSPLHF.

The J gene is TRBJ2-5, the V gene TRBV28, with 9 bases lining up with TRBD2. This CDR3 region has 14 residues. Germline V CDR1 and CDR2: MDHEN, SYDVKM. Trimming cost V 5 bases and J 5 bases; bases outside gene matches: 6. The CDR3 DNA is TGTGCCAGCAGTCGTGCGGGGGGGGCGGAGACCCAGTACTTC. Its protein product is CASSRAGGAETQYF.

The chain joins TRBV12-3 or TRBV12-4 to TRBJ1-5; no clear D gene. The CDR3 has 12 residues. V was pared by 3 bases and J by 9 bases, with 9 bases between. This CDR3 is CASSFRRPPQHF. CDR3 DNA sequence: TGTGCCAGCAGTTTTCGTCGGCCGCCCCAGCATTTT.

J is TRBJ2-7 and V is TRBV2; 11 bases agree with TRBD1. The CDR3 has 17 amino acids. Germline V gene data show CDR1 as SNHLY and CDR2 as FYNNEI. J gave up 1 base and V 0 bases, and 5 bases lay outside the gene matches. The CDR3 spells CASSEALRDRGSYEQYF. The CDR3 DNA reads as TGTGCCAGCAGTGAAGCGCTTCGGGACAGGGGGTCCTACGAGCAGTACTTC. Full variable domain (rest looked up from reference TRBV2 and TRBJ2-7): EPEVTQTPSHQVTQMGQEVILRCVPISNHLYFYWYRQILGQKVEFLVSFYNNEISEKSEIFDDQFSVERPDGSNFTLKIRSTKLEDSAMYFCASSEALRDRGSYEQYFGPGTRLTVT.

J is TRBJ1-1 and V is TRBV27; 8 bases are a match to TRBD1. The CDR3 has 15 amino acids. The ends lost 7 bases at V and 5 bases at J; junction bases unmatched: 12. Germline V gene lookup returns CDR1 MNHEY and CDR2 SMNVEV (reference sequence). The CDR3 here is CASKEDRDRGTEAFF. The CDR3 nucleotides are TGTGCCAGCAAAGAGGACAGGGACCGAGGTACTGAAGCTTTCTTT.

The V and J genes are TRBV28 and TRBJ2-7, with D perhaps being TRBD1 or TRBD2 (7 bases each). V was trimmed by 3 bases and J by 4 bases, leaving 16 bases between them. The CDR3 has 15 amino acids. Germline-derived CDR1 and CDR2 are MDHEN and SYDVKM. The CDR3 region has the DNA TGTGCCAGCAGTTTTTTCACAGGGGAGGGGTACGAGCAGTACTTC. The encoded protein is CASSFFTGEGYEQYF.

This chain joins TRBV11-1 and TRBJ2-7; tentative D call: TRBD1 (5 bases). The CDR3 contains 15 residues. The germline V gene encodes CDR1 SGHAT and CDR2 FQDESV (reference sequence). The germline V and J ends were trimmed by 1 base and 0 bases, with 10 bases remaining between them. DNA for the CDR3: TGTGCCAGCAGCTTAGGGACACAGAACTCCTACGAGCAGTACTTC. Translated: CASSLGTQNSYEQYF.

V is TRBV30 and J is TRBJ1-3, with D possibly TRBD1 on 6 matching bases. The germline gives CDR1 GTSNPN, CDR2 SVGIG (reference sequence). The V gene lost 3 bases and the J gene lost 12 bases, with 12 bases spanning the gap. This CDR3 is built from 11 residues. CDR3 DNA: TGTGCCTGGAGCAGCGCAGGGGTCATATATTTT. It codes for CAWSSAGVIYF.

This sequence joins TRBV7-9 and TRBJ2-5, with TRBD1 as a possible D gene (6 bases). Trimming stripped 5 bases from V and 1 base from J, with 17 bases between. In germline, CDR1 is SEHNR, CDR2 FQNEAQ (reference sequence). The CDR3 has 16 residues. The CDR3 DNA reads as TGTGCCAGCAGCCAAACAGGGCCGGGCATCCAAGAGACCCAGTACTTC. Encoded protein: CASSQTGPGIQETQYF. The entire variable domain, with the rest obtained from reference TRBV7-9 and TRBJ2-5, is as follows: DTGVSQNPRHKITKRGQNVTFRCDPISEHNRLYWYRQTLGQGPEFLTYFQNEAQLEKSRLLSDRFSAERPKGSFSTLEIQRTEQGDSAMYLCASSQTGPGIQETQYFGPGTRLLVL.

The chain joins TRBV30 to TRBJ1-3, with D unclear. This CDR3 region has 12 residues. Germline values: CDR1 GTSNPN, CDR2 SVGIG (reference sequence). V shed 0 bases and J shed 8 bases, with 8 bases lying between them. The CDR3 DNA follows: TGTGCCTGGAGTGTACGTTGGGACACCATATATTTT. It yields the protein CAWSVRWDTIYF.

This clone has a single count. The gene calls are TRBV28 and TRBJ2-1; possibly TRBD2 for D (5 bases). This CDR3 region has 14 residues. V lost 5 bases to trimming and J lost 3 bases, with 11 bases between them. The germline V gene encodes CDR1 MDHEN and CDR2 SYDVKM. CDR3 bases: TGTGCCAGCAGTGACCCCGGGGTCTACAATGAGCAGTTCTTC. Protein: CASSDPGVYNEQFF.

The chain's CDR3 is CASSLSLGSGGGYTF. The CDR3, as DNA: TGTGCCAGCAGCTTATCCCTGGGCTCTGGGGGTGGCTACACCTTC. The genes are TRBV7-9 and TRBJ1-2; tentatively, D is TRBD1 (5 bases). The germline V gene has CDR1 SEHNR and CDR2 FQNEAQ (reference sequence). CDR3 length: 15 residues. V lost 2 bases and J 7 bases, leaving 17 bases between the germline ends.

The chain combines TRBV30 with TRBJ2-7; 9 bases match TRBD1. Per the germline V gene, CDR1 is GTSNPN and CDR2 is SVGIG (reference sequence). V was pared by 4 bases and J by 4 bases, with 5 bases of the junction left unmatched. The CDR3 totals 13 residues. The CDR3 loop reads CAWKADRGYEQYF. CDR3 bases: TGTGCCTGGAAAGCCGACAGGGGGTACGAGCAGTACTTC. The variable domain in full, completed from reference TRBV30 and TRBJ2-7, reads SQTIHQWPATLVQPVGSPLSLECTVEGTSNPNLYWYRQAAGRGLQLLFYSVGIGQISSEVPQNLSASRPQDRQFILSSKKLLLSDSGFYLCAWKADRGYEQYFGPGTRLTVT.

This sequence joins TRBV10-2 and TRBJ1-5; 12 positions match TRBD1. The length of the CDR3 is 17 residues. The junction had 8 bases not matched to a gene; V was cut back by 2 bases and J by 6 bases. Germline V gene sequence: CDR1 WSHSY, CDR2 SAAADI. The CDR3 loop is CASSENPGTGGTQPQHF. The DNA of the CDR3 is TGCGCCAGCAGTGAGAACCCCGGGACAGGGGGCACTCAGCCCCAGCATTTT.